One TCR beta chain is described in this entry. The antigen is undetermined. This sample was taken from a study of cytomegalovirus exposure and HLA in healthy donors. Findings and limits, study-wide: Clonal expansion was found to be greater in HLA-associated TCR beta chains than in equally common others in a later analysis. Prediction of most subjects' HLA-A and HLA-B alleles by TCR beta sequences was reportedly accurate. The classifier reportedly diagnosed cytomegalovirus status with high sensitivity and specificity.

In nominal health when sampled, donors likely had unrecorded immune exposures nonetheless. The PCR employed 60 Vbeta primers together with 13 Jbeta primers. The method was immunoSEQ multiplex PCR; TCRdb's version includes in-frame clones alone and lacks a portion of them. The table lists roughly 80,000 clones, around 60% of them singletons, with roughly 4% in the top ten. The sequence came from a male donor in good health and CMV-seropositive. Sequencing was performed on PBMCs.

The CDR3 bases are TGTGCCAGCAGCTACGACGGGACCGGGGAGCTGTTTTTT. Translating it yields CASSYDGTGELFF. The V and J genes are TRBV7-2 and TRBJ2-2; D is uncertain. Trimming removed 4 bases from V and 5 bases from J, with 8 bases in between. The germline V gene encodes CDR1 SGHTA and CDR2 FQGNSA. The CDR3 consists of 13 residues.